This passage covers 19 T cell receptor beta chains from one sample sequenced in a study of Graves' ophthalmopathy and Graves' hyperthyroidism. Amplified TCR beta CDR3 regions were obtained using RNA transcripts as template. The authors performed first-round RT-PCR with HTBI primers and then a second-round multiplex PCR. MiXCR, run by TCRdb on the multiplex PCR reads, gives a single entry per CDR3 protein. The sample includes approximately 210,000 distinct CDR3 sequences, under 30% seen only once; the top ten take 9.1%. The material sequenced was peripheral blood. These TCRs come from a man aged 50-60 years with Graves' ophthalmopathy.

V usage is TRBV6-5 and J usage is TRBJ1-2, with TRBD1 matching 12 bases. In germline, CDR1 is MNHEY, CDR2 SVGAGI. J was trimmed by 4 bases and V by 4 bases; bases with no gene match: 7. CDR3 length equals 16 residues. The CDR3 DNA reads as TGTGCCAGCAGTTCCCGGGACAGGGGGCAAGGCTATGGCTACACCTTC. As protein: CASSSRDRGQGYGYTF.

This clonotype appeared many times. This chain joins TRBV6-2 or TRBV6-3 and TRBJ2-7; no firm D call. The CDR3 contains 12 residues. V was clipped by 6 bases and J by 0 bases, with 6 bases between them. The germline gives CDR1 MNHEY, CDR2 SVGEGT. Written as DNA, the CDR3 is TGTGCCAGCAGCCGCAACTCCTACGAGCAGTACTTC. Its translation: CASSRNSYEQYF.

The chain joins TRBV6-2 or TRBV6-3 to TRBJ2-7; weak D call: TRBD1 (6 bases). The CDR3 is 14 residues long. Looked up from germline, CDR1 is MNHEY and CDR2 is SVGEGT. The V end was cut by 6 bases, the J end by 0 bases, with 12 bases between. CDR3 coding DNA: TGTGCCAGCAGACCCGGGACAAACTCCTACGAGCAGTACTTC. Encoded protein: CASRPGTNSYEQYF.

This clonotype was counted ten times or more. This chain links TRBV30 with TRBJ2-7; D not certain. CDR3 length: 12 amino acids. V was pared by 1 base and J by 2 bases, with 6 bases between. Germline CDR1 GTSNPN, CDR2 SVGIG (reference sequence). The CDR3 loop is CAWSDQAYEQYF. The DNA of the CDR3 is TGTGCCTGGAGTGACCAAGCCTACGAGCAGTACTTC.

This chain links TRBV6-2 or TRBV6-3 with TRBJ2-7; D is possibly TRBD2 (6 bases). Trimming took 2 bases from V and 0 from J, leaving 11 bases between them. The V gene's germline CDR1 is MNHEY and CDR2 SVGEGT. This CDR3 has 15 residues. This CDR3 is CASSYPAGRSYEQYF. In nucleotides, the CDR3 is TGTGCCAGCAGTTACCCAGCGGGTCGCTCCTACGAGCAGTACTTC.

Many counts were recorded for this clonotype. The chain's CDR3 is CASVRLVSTDTQYF. As DNA, the CDR3 is TGTGCCAGCGTTCGACTAGTGAGCACAGATACGCAGTATTTT. The chain carries TRBV2 and TRBJ2-3, with D possibly TRBD2 on 6 matching bases. V lost 8 bases to trimming and J lost 0 bases, with 12 bases between them. This CDR3 is 14 amino acids long. Looked up from germline, CDR1 is SNHLY and CDR2 is FYNNEI.

There are many counts of this clonotype. The rearrangement uses TRBV13 and TRBJ1-6; D gene uncertain. V was cut by 0 bases and J by 13 bases, with 13 bases left in between. This CDR3 is 14 amino acids long. Germline assignment: CDR1 PRHDT and CDR2 FYEKMQ (reference sequence). CDR3 in amino acids: CASSLGDRSHPLHF. CDR3 DNA sequence: TGTGCCAGCAGCTTAGGGGACCGCAGCCATCCCCTCCACTTT.

This clonotype was recorded many times. The chain couples TRBV24-1 to TRBJ2-5, with D possibly being TRBD1 (5 bases). Per germline, CDR1 KGHDR and CDR2 SFDVKD. This CDR3 is built from 16 residues. V was pared by 4 bases and J by 2 bases, with 16 bases between. The CDR3 DNA is TGTGCCACCAGTGACCCCGACAGTCCGGATCAAGAGACCCAGTACTTC. Its protein product is CATSDPDSPDQETQYF.

This clonotype has a count of ten or more. This chain connects TRBV6-1 to TRBJ2-1; 9 nucleotides line up with TRBD2. V shed 4 bases and J 4 bases; nucleotides not matched to a gene: 2. Per the germline V gene, CDR1 is MNHNS and CDR2 is SASEGT. The CDR3 has 14 amino acids. The CDR3 sequence is CASSGSGGYNEQFF. The CDR3 bases are TGTGCCAGCAGTGGTAGCGGGGGATACAATGAGCAGTTCTTC.

This clonotype was detected once. The J gene is TRBJ2-5, the V gene TRBV7-9, with 9 bases matching TRBD2. The CDR3 length is 14 residues. V dropped 3 bases and J dropped 2; count of bases not matched to a gene: 1. Germline V gives CDR1 SEHNR, CDR2 FQNEAQ (reference sequence). The CDR3 loop is CASSFAGGQETQYF. CDR3 DNA sequence: TGTGCCAGCAGCTTCGCGGGAGGGCAAGAGACCCAGTACTTC.

This clonotype has at least ten counts. The chain has TRBV28 and TRBJ1-1, with TRBD1 as a possible D gene (5 bases). CDR1 is MDHEN, CDR2 SYDVKM, per germline. Trimming took 3 bases from V and 1 from J, leaving 12 bases between them. The CDR3 consists of 15 residues. The CDR3 sequence is CASSFTLGGNTEAFF. In DNA, the CDR3 is TGTGCCAGCAGTTTTACGCTTGGGGGGAACACTGAAGCTTTCTTT.

This clonotype was observed at least ten times. This chain joins TRBV6-2 or TRBV6-3 and TRBJ1-2; tentative D call: TRBD1 (5 bases). Germline lookup yields CDR1 MNHEY and CDR2 SVGEGT. The V end was cut by 3 bases, the J end by 9 bases, with 11 bases between. The CDR3 runs 12 residues. CDR3 DNA: TGTGCCAGCAGTTATGAGGGGATTCGCTACACCTTC. Its translation is CASSYEGIRYTF.

The chain couples TRBV6-1 to TRBJ1-2; weak D call: TRBD1 (6 bases). There are 12 residues in the CDR3. Trimming took off 8 bases at V and 4 bases at J, with 11 bases between the two ends. Germline V gene sequence: CDR1 MNHNS, CDR2 SASEGT. CDR3 DNA sequence: TGTGCCAGCTTGGACAGAAGCTATGGCTACACCTTC. This translates into CASLDRSYGYTF.

This clonotype has a count of ten or more. The chain links TRBV27 to TRBJ2-6; D not resolved. Trimming shortened V by 5 bases and J by 1 base, and 9 bases separated the two germline ends. This CDR3 contains 15 residues. Germline V gene data show CDR1 as MNHEY and CDR2 as SMNVEV (reference sequence). This CDR3 is CASSRRWSGANVLTF. Here the CDR3 DNA reads TGTGCCAGCAGTCGCCGTTGGTCTGGGGCCAACGTCCTGACTTTC.

J is TRBJ2-3 and V is TRBV28; no clear D gene. Per germline, CDR1 MDHEN and CDR2 SYDVKM. The CDR3 is made up of 14 amino acids. V dropped 3 bases and J dropped 2 bases, with 9 bases sitting between them. The CDR3 DNA reads as TGTGCCAGCAGTTTCGGGCAAACCACAGATACGCAGTATTTT. Amino acid sequence: CASSFGQTTDTQYF.

This clonotype was seen just once. The CDR3 protein is CASSLGTGGNYGYTF. The CDR3, as DNA: TGTGCCAGCAGCCTTGGGACAGGGGGAAACTATGGCTACACCTTC. The chain combines TRBV12-3 or TRBV12-4 with TRBJ1-2, with 11 nucleotides matching TRBD1. CDR3 length: 15 amino acids. V was pared by 6 bases and J by 2 bases, with 5 bases of the junction left unmatched.

This clonotype was detected ten times or more. The J gene is TRBJ2-5, the V gene TRBV24-1; 11 positions match TRBD2. This CDR3 has 17 residues. The V gene end was trimmed by 3 bases and the J gene end by 5 bases; junction bases not matched to a gene: 10. Per germline, CDR1 KGHDR and CDR2 SFDVKD. In DNA form, the CDR3 reads TGTGCCACCAGTGATCGGTCTAGCGGGAGGCCCGGGGAGACCCAGTACTTC. Its translation: CATSDRSSGRPGETQYF.

This clonotype has only one observation. At one end, the junction sequence differs from germline, possibly due to a read error. V gene TRBV11-3 combines with J gene TRBJ1-1, with D unresolved. Germline CDR1 reads SGHNT; CDR2 reads YENEEA. This CDR3 region has 15 residues. As DNA, the CDR3 is TGCGCCAGCAGCTTTGACCCAAGTACGAACACTGAAGCTTTCTTT. Residues: CASSFDPSTNTEAFF. The whole variable domain, filled in from reference TRBV11-3 and TRBJ1-1, reads EAGVVQSPRYKIIEKKQPVAFWCNPISGHNTLYWYLQNLGQGPELLIRYENEEAVDDSQLPKDRFSAERLKGVDSTLKIQPAELGDSAVYLCASSFDPSTNTEAFFGQGTRLTVV.

This clonotype has more than one count but fewer than ten. The V gene is TRBV30, the J gene TRBJ2-7, with a tentative D call TRBD1 (6 bases). This CDR3 has 14 residues. V lost 2 bases and J lost 0, with 11 bases in between. Germline CDR1 GTSNPN, CDR2 SVGIG (reference sequence). CDR3: CAWSQRGSSYEQYF. DNA of the CDR3: TGTGCCTGGAGTCAAAGGGGGAGCTCCTACGAGCAGTACTTC.